This T cell receptor beta chain was retrieved from a study of response to subunit inactivated influenza vaccine. Study findings and constraints: There was a suggestion from the authors that each seasonal influenza vaccination recruits few new T cells.

Trimming pared 5 bases from V and 3 bases from J, leaving 14 bases between. The CDR3 runs 14 residues. Regarding this clonotype: Its target is not known.

TCRdb redid the calling of the RT-PCR reads with MiXCR, one entry per CDR3 protein. This sample has approximately 520,000 distinct CDR3 sequences, with approximately 15% found just once. The receptor comes from a man between 50 and 70 years old who received an inactivated influenza vaccine. The input for sequencing was CD4+ T cells sorted from PBMCs, taken around 25 months after vaccination. The chain carries TRBV6-7 and TRBJ2-7, with unresolved D. TRBV6-7 is placed among ORFs of uncertain function. The CDR3 coding sequence is TGTGCCAGCAGTGCCTTGGTCAGGAGCTACGAGCAGTACTTC. Its translation: CASSALVRSYEQYF.